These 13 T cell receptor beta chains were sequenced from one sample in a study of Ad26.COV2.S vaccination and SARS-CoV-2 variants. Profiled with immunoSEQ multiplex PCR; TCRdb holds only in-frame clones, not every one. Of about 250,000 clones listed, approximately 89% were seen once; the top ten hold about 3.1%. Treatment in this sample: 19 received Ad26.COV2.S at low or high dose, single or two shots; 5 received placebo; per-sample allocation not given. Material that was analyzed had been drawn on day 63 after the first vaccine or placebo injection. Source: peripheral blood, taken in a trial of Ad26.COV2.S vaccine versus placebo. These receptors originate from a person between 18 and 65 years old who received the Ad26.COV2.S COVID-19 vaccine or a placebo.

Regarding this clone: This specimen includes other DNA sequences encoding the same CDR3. CDR3 protein: CASSLPGYGYTF. The CDR3 DNA sequence: TGTGCCAGCAGTTTACCCGGCTATGGCTACACCTTC. The chain employs TRBV12-3 or TRBV12-4 and TRBJ1-2, with D unresolved. The CDR3 length is 12 residues. Trimming shortened V by 2 bases and J by 4 bases, and 5 bases separated the two germline ends.

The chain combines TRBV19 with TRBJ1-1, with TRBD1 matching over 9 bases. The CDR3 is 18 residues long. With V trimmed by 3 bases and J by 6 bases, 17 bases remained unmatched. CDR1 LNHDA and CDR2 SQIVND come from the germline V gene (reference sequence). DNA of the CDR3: TGTGCCAGTAGTATGGGTAGGGACAGGGTACTATATAGCGCTGAAGCTTTCTTT. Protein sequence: CASSMGRDRVLYSAEAFF.

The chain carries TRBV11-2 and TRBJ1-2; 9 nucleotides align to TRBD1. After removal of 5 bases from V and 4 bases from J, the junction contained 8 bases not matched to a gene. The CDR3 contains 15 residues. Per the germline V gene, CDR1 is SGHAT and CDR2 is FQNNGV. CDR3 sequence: CASSINRGQVYGYTF. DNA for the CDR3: TGTGCCAGCAGCATTAACAGGGGGCAGGTCTATGGCTACACCTTC.

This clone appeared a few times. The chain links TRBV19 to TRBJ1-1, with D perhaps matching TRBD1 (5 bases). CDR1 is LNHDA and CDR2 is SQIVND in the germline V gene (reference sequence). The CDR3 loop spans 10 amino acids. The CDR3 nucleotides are TGTGCGACGGGGGAGACTGAAGCTTTCTTT. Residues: CATGETEAFF. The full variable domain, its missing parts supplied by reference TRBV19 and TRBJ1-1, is DGGITQSPKYLFRKEGQNVTLSCEQNLNHDAMYWYRQDPGQGLRLIYYSQIVNDFQKGDIAEGYSVSREKKESFPLTVTSAQKNPTAFYLCATGETEAFFGQGTRLTVV.

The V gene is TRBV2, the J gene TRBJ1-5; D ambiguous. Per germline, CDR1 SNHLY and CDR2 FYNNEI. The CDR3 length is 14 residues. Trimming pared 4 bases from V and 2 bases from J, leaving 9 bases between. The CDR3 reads CASSGGFGNQPQHF. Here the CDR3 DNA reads TGTGCCAGCAGTGGTGGGTTCGGCAATCAGCCCCAGCATTTT.

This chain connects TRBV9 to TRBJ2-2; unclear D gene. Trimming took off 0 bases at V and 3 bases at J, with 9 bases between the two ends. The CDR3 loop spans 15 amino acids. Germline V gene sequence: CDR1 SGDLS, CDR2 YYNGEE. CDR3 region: CASSVGSEYTGELFF. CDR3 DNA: TGTGCCAGCAGCGTAGGGAGTGAATACACCGGGGAGCTGTTTTTT.

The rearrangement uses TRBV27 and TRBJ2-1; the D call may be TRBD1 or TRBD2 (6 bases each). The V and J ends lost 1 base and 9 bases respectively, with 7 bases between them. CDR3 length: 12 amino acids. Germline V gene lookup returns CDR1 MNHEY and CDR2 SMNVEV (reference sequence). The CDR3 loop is CASSLWGAEQFF. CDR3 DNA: TGTGCCAGCAGTTTATGGGGGGCTGAGCAGTTCTTC.

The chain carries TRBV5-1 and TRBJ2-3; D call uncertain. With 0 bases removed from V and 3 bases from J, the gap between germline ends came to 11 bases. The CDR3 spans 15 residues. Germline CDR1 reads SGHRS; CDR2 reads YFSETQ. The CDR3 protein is CASSLDPGATDTQYF. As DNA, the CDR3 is TGCGCCAGCAGCTTGGATCCAGGAGCGACAGATACGCAGTATTTT.

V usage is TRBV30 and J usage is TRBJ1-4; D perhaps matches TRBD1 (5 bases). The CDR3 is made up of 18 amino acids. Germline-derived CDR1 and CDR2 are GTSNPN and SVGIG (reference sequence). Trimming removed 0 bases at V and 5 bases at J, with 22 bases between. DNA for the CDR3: TGTGCCTGGAGTGTTCCATTAGGGGTCCGGGTTAGCAATGAAAAACTGTTTTTT. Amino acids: CAWSVPLGVRVSNEKLFF.

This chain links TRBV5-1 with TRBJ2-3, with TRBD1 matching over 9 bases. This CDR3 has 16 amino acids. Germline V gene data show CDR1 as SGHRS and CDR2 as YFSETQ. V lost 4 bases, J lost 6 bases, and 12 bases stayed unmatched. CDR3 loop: CASSVDRGLGADTQYF. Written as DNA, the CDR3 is TGCGCCAGCAGCGTCGACAGGGGGTTGGGAGCGGATACGCAGTATTTT.

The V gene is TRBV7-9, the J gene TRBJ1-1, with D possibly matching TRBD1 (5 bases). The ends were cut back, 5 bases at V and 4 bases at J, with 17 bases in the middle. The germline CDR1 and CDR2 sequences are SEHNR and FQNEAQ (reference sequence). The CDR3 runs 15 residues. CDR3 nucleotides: TGTGCCAGCAGCCCCGGGAGGGGTTCGGGCACTGAAGCTTTCTTT. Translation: CASSPGRGSGTEAFF. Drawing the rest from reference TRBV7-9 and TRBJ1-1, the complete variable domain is DTGVSQNPRHKITKRGQNVTFRCDPISEHNRLYWYRQTLGQGPEFLTYFQNEAQLEKSRLLSDRFSAERPKGSFSTLEIQRTEQGDSAMYLCASSPGRGSGTEAFFGQGTRLTVV.

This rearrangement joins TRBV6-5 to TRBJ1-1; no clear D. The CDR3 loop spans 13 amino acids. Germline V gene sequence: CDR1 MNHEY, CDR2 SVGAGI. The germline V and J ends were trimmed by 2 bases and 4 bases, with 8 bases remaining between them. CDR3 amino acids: CASSYEEGTEAFF. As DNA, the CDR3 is TGTGCCAGCAGTTACGAGGAGGGCACTGAAGCTTTCTTT.

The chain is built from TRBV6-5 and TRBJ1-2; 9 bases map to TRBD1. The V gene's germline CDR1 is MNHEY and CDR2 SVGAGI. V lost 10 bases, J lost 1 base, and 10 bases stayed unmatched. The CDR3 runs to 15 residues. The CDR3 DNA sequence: TGTGCCACCAGGGACAGGGTGGCCCTTAACTATGGCTACACCTTC. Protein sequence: CATRDRVALNYGYTF.